A single sample gave rise to the 12 T cell receptor beta chains below, sequenced in a study of blood T cell repertoires in COVID-19. The assay was immunoSEQ multiplex PCR, and TCRdb's table has in-frame clones only and misses some. The sample lists 200,000 to 300,000 clones; approximately 86% were seen once. Material for sequencing was peripheral blood. These receptors were taken from a man aged 25-45 years with active or convalescent COVID-19.

V is TRBV6-5 and J is TRBJ2-5; the D is unclear. Germline-derived CDR1 and CDR2 are MNHEY and SVGAGI. This CDR3 has 14 amino acids. V lost 8 bases and J lost 5, with 18 bases in between. This CDR3 reads CASYFLGLGETQYF. The CDR3 bases are TGTGCCAGCTATTTTCTGGGCTTGGGTGAGACCCAGTACTTC.

This chain connects TRBV4-1 to TRBJ1-1; 7 bases are a match to TRBD1. CDR3 length: 16 amino acids. V shed 1 base, J shed 7 bases, and the junction held 12 bases outside the gene matches. Germline V gene sequence: CDR1 MGHRA, CDR2 YSYEKL. The DNA for the CDR3 is TGCGCCAGCAGCCAAGTGGGTAAGGGACAGAGCTTTGAAGCTTTCTTT. Residues: CASSQVGKGQSFEAFF.

The gene calls are TRBV4-1 and TRBJ1-1; D not certain. Trimming stripped 1 base from V and 6 bases from J, with 18 bases between. CDR3 size: 16 residues. From germline, CDR1 is MGHRA and CDR2 YSYEKL. CDR3 nucleotide sequence: TGCGCCAGCAGCCAAGTTGTGGCGGCAGCCAGCGCTGAAGCTTTCTTT. It codes for CASSQVVAAASAEAFF.

CDR3 amino acids: CASSDLPTAGGYGYTF. Here the CDR3 DNA reads TGTGCCAGCAGTGACCTCCCGACAGCCGGGGGGTATGGCTACACCTTC. The chain uses TRBV6-1 and TRBJ1-2, with D possibly being TRBD1 (5 bases). V was pared by 3 bases and J by 5 bases, with 19 bases between. From germline, CDR1 is MNHNS and CDR2 SASEGT. The CDR3 is made up of 16 amino acids.

The CDR3 region is CASSTGVYGYTF. The CDR3 coding sequence is TGTGCCAGCAGCACAGGGGTCTATGGCTACACCTTC. The genes are TRBV2 and TRBJ1-2; 7 nucleotides match TRBD1. The V gene end was trimmed by 6 bases and the J gene end by 4 bases; junction bases not matched to a gene: 2. Germline V gene sequence: CDR1 SNHLY, CDR2 FYNNEI. The CDR3 loop spans 12 amino acids.

This chain connects TRBV9 to TRBJ1-2, with 12 bases fitting TRBD1. Trimming cost V 3 bases and J 4 bases; bases outside gene matches: 7. The CDR3 contains 16 residues. Germline loops: CDR1 SGDLS, CDR2 YYNGEE. The CDR3, as DNA: TGTGCCAGCAGCGGGGACAGGGGGCGAACAGGCTATGGCTACACCTTC. Protein product: CASSGDRGRTGYGYTF.

The chain is built from TRBV6-4 and TRBJ2-6; 7 nucleotides line up with TRBD1. The CDR3 runs 17 residues. The J segment lost 0 bases and the V segment lost 11 bases, leaving 13 bases of the junction unmatched. Germline V gene data show CDR1 as MRHNA and CDR2 as SNTAGT. In nucleotides, the CDR3 is TGTGCCGGAGGAAAAGGGACAGCAGACTCTGGGGCCAACGTCCTGACTTTC. Amino acids: CAGGKGTADSGANVLTF.

The chain employs TRBV5-1 and TRBJ1-1; 7 bases map to TRBD1. V gave up 0 bases and J gave up 4 bases; unmatched junction bases: 6. The CDR3 consists of 15 residues. Germline CDR1 is SGHRS and CDR2 is YFSETQ. The CDR3 sequence: CASSLAMAGGTEAFF. CDR3 bases: TGCGCCAGCAGCTTGGCCATGGCAGGGGGCACTGAAGCTTTCTTT.

The chain employs TRBV6-5 and TRBJ1-1; 10 bases agree with TRBD1. CDR3 length equals 15 residues. V lost 5 bases, J lost 4 bases, and 7 bases stayed unmatched. CDR1 and CDR2 from the germline V gene are MNHEY and SVGAGI. Here the CDR3 DNA reads TGTGCCAGCAGTAGACCGACAGGGGGCTCCACTGAAGCTTTCTTT. Translating it yields CASSRPTGGSTEAFF.

The genes are TRBV7-6 and TRBJ1-4, with D perhaps matching TRBD1 (5 bases). Trimming pared 1 base from V and 2 bases from J, leaving 20 bases between. Germline V gene data show CDR1 as SGHVS and CDR2 as FNYEAQ. This CDR3 contains 19 residues. This CDR3 is CASSLGGARDFRTNEKLFF. The CDR3 nucleotides are TGTGCCAGCAGCTTAGGCGGGGCGCGAGATTTTAGGACTAATGAAAAACTGTTTTTT. Together with reference TRBV7-6 and TRBJ1-4, the CDR3 gives the full variable domain: GAGVSQSPRYKVTKRGQDVALRCDPISGHVSLYWYRQALGQGPEFLTYFNYEAQQDKSGLPNDRFSAERPEGSISTLTIQRTEQRDSAMYRCASSLGGARDFRTNEKLFFGSGTQLSVL.

This chain connects TRBV7-8 to TRBJ1-4; D might be TRBD1 (6 bases). This CDR3 is built from 14 residues. V was shortened by 5 bases and J by 6 bases, with 13 bases between the two germline ends. Germline CDR1 SGHVS, CDR2 FQNEAQ. CDR3 in amino acids: CASSLQGLDEKLFF. Written as DNA, the CDR3 is TGTGCCAGCAGCCTACAGGGCCTGGATGAAAAACTGTTTTTT.

The chain couples TRBV2 to TRBJ1-3; D not certain. CDR1 is SNHLY, CDR2 FYNNEI, per germline. The CDR3 covers 15 residues. V lost 2 bases and J lost 0, with 8 bases in between. The CDR3 reads CASSEYRSSGNTIYF. The CDR3, as DNA: TGTGCCAGCAGTGAATACAGATCCTCTGGAAACACCATATATTTT.